A selection of T cell receptor beta chains follows, all from one sample in a study of T cell responses to AZD1222 COVID-19 vaccine. The protocol was immunoSEQ multiplex PCR, while the TCRdb copy is restricted to in-frame clones and leaves out a portion. The sample carries about 180,000 clones, 90% to 95% recorded once. The sequenced sample was peripheral blood, obtained 28 days after the second AZD1222 dose. Source of these receptors: an adult who received the AZD1222 COVID-19 vaccine. The CDR3 runs from the conserved cysteine through the conserved F or W. Clone size, where shown, is once, few, many, or a class for clones that have expanded.

abundance	len	v_gene	j_gene	CDR3aa
NA	14	TRBV24-1	TRBJ1-2	CATSDKQGYYGYTF
NA	13	TRBV7-2	TRBJ1-5	CASSFTRSQPQHF
once	11	TRBV20-1	TRBJ2-3	CSAGTRGTQYF
NA	13	TRBV4-1	TRBJ2-7	CASSQRQGREQYF
NA	13	TRBV5-6	TRBJ1-6	CASSLVPGESLHF
NA	16	TRBV27	TRBJ1-2	CASSFWGQPDNYGYTF
NA	16	TRBV6-1	TRBJ1-4	CASSANAGRSNEKLFF
NA	15	TRBV4-3	TRBJ2-1	CASSPVAFSYNEQFF
NA	13	TRBV30	TRBJ1-2	CAWSVQQGVSYTF
NA	15	TRBV11-2	TRBJ2-7	CASSFPSGTVYEQYF
NA	14	TRBV5-1	TRBJ1-3	CASSLGGTGNTIYF
NA	19	TRBV7-9	TRBJ2-5	CASSLGDYRGLGGQETQYF
once	15	TRBV4-3	TRBJ1-3	CASSQRELSGNTIYF
NA	15	TRBV19	TRBJ2-1	CASRLAGGESNEQFF
once	16	TRBV11-3	TRBJ1-1	CASSPRLGGRTVEAFF
NA	13	TRBV27	TRBJ1-5	CASSLSRRQPQHF